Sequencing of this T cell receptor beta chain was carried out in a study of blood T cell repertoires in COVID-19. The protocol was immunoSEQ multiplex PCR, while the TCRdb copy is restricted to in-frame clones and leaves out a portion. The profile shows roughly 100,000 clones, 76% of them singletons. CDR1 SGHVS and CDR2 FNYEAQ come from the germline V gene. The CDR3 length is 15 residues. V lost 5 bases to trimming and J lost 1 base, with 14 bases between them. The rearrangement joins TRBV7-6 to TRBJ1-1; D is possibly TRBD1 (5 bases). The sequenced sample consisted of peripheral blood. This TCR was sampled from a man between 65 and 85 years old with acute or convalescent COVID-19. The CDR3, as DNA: TGTGCCAGCAGCGAGATCCGACAGCCGAACACTGAAGCTTTCTTT. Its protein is CASSEIRQPNTEAFF.